Below, 30 T cell receptor beta chains from the same sample are listed, as sequenced in a study of cytomegalovirus exposure and HLA in healthy donors. 60 Vbeta and 13 Jbeta primers were used in PCR. TCRdb keeps only in-frame clones here, not all; method: immunoSEQ multiplex PCR. The sample consists of more than 150,000 clones, around 77% of them appearing once. The sequencing input was PBMCs. These receptors were collected from a woman between 25 and 40 years old in good health and CMV-seronegative.

In its sample, this clone was seen a few times. The chain carries TRBV6-1 and TRBJ2-3, with 9 nucleotides matching TRBD1. Germline V gives CDR1 MNHNS, CDR2 SASEGT. V was pared by 4 bases and J by 4 bases, with 9 bases of the junction left unmatched. The CDR3 covers 16 residues. CDR3 residues: CASSATGGAGADTQYF. The CDR3 DNA sequence: TGTGCCAGCAGTGCTACAGGGGGCGCCGGAGCAGATACGCAGTATTTT.

The gene calls are TRBV5-1 and TRBJ1-2; D possibly corresponds to TRBD1 (6 bases). Trimming left V 5 bases short and J 2 bases short, with 13 bases between. The germline gives CDR1 SGHRS, CDR2 YFSETQ. The length of the CDR3 is 14 residues. Written as DNA, the CDR3 is TGCGCCAGCAGGGAATGGACAGACAACTATGGCTACACCTTC. Translation: CASREWTDNYGYTF.

The chain carries TRBV4-2 and TRBJ1-2; a weak D match, TRBD1 (5 bases). The CDR3 is 16 amino acids. The V gene's germline CDR1 is LGHNA and CDR2 YNFKEQ. V lost 0 bases and J 3 bases, leaving 14 bases between the germline ends. This CDR3 is CASSQDGGVSYYGYTF. CDR3 in DNA: TGTGCCAGCAGCCAAGATGGGGGGGTCAGCTACTATGGCTACACCTTC.

A single count supports this clone. The sample carries other DNA sequences with the same CDR3. The chain couples TRBV6-5 to TRBJ2-5; tentatively, D is TRBD1 (5 bases). The germline V gene has CDR1 MNHEY and CDR2 SVGAGI. V gave up 0 bases and J gave up 5 bases, with 10 bases separating them. This CDR3 has 14 residues. CDR3 sequence (DNA): TGTGCCAGCAGTTACTCCAGGGTAGGGGAGACCCAGTACTTC. This sequence encodes CASSYSRVGETQYF.

The gene calls are TRBV5-1 and TRBJ1-6, with D possibly matching TRBD1 (5 bases). CDR3 length: 15 residues. The V end was cut by 3 bases, the J end by 4 bases, with 11 bases between. Germline CDR1 SGHRS, CDR2 YFSETQ. The CDR3 loop reads CASSSGLAYNSPLHF. The CDR3 DNA is TGCGCCAGCAGCTCGGGACTGGCGTATAATTCACCCCTCCACTTT.

The chain employs TRBV7-9 and TRBJ2-5, with D maybe TRBD2 (5 bases). Trimming removed 5 bases at V and 0 bases at J, with 19 bases between. CDR1 is SEHNR, CDR2 FQNEAQ, per germline (reference sequence). The CDR3 runs 17 residues. In nucleotides, the CDR3 is TGTGCCAGCAGCCCTCCCTTCGGGTCGGGGAACCAAGAGACCCAGTACTTC. Its protein product is CASSPPFGSGNQETQYF.

This clone has a handful of counts. The rearrangement joins TRBV7-9 to TRBJ1-1; D possibly corresponds to TRBD1 (5 bases). Germline V gene sequence: CDR1 SEHNR, CDR2 FQNEAQ (reference sequence). The length of the CDR3 is 13 residues. The V end lost 2 bases, the J end lost 3 bases, and 7 bases lay between the germline ends. CDR3 sequence (DNA): TGTGCCAGCAGCTTAACAGGTTACACTGAAGCTTTCTTT. This translates into CASSLTGYTEAFF.

CDR3 sequence (DNA): TGCGCCAGCAGCCTCTCGACAGGGGTGGAAAACTGGTACGAGCAGTACTTC. Residues: CASSLSTGVENWYEQYF. This chain uses TRBV5-1 with TRBJ2-7; TRBD1 aligns across 8 bases. Germline loops: CDR1 SGHRS, CDR2 YFSETQ. The CDR3 loop spans 17 amino acids. V dropped 4 bases and J dropped 4; count of bases not matched to a gene: 16.

The chain recombines TRBV9 with TRBJ2-2; no clear D gene. CDR3 size: 14 residues. Per the germline V gene, CDR1 is SGDLS and CDR2 is YYNGEE. Trimming stripped 3 bases from V and 3 bases from J, with 9 bases between. CDR3 sequence (DNA): TGTGCCAGCAGCGGGGTGGAGCACACCGGGGAGCTGTTTTTT. Its protein product is CASSGVEHTGELFF.

This chain connects TRBV30 to TRBJ1-6; D is unclear. This CDR3 has 16 residues. The V gene's germline CDR1 is GTSNPN and CDR2 SVGIG (reference sequence). V was trimmed by 0 bases and J by 8 bases, leaving 17 bases between them. The CDR3 reads CAWSVSGGAADSPLHF. The DNA for the CDR3 is TGTGCCTGGAGTGTAAGCGGAGGAGCCGCGGATTCACCCCTCCACTTT.

The rearrangement uses TRBV18 and TRBJ2-7, with 8 bases fitting TRBD1. The CDR3 is made up of 15 amino acids. Germline V CDR1 and CDR2: KGHSH, LQKENI. Trimming at V came to 3 bases and at J to 2 bases, leaving 6 bases not matched to a gene. CDR3 amino acids: CASSPQGQGTYEQYF. The CDR3 DNA reads TGTGCCAGCTCACCCCAAGGACAGGGAACCTACGAGCAGTACTTC.

A few counts support this clone. This chain links TRBV18 with TRBJ2-7, with a tentative D call TRBD1 (6 bases). Germline-derived CDR1 and CDR2 are KGHSH and LQKENI. The CDR3 length is 14 residues. V lost 3 bases to trimming and J lost 3 bases, with 12 bases between them. The CDR3 region is CASSPQAGVYEQYF. CDR3 nucleotide sequence: TGTGCCAGCTCACCTCAAGCAGGGGTCTACGAGCAGTACTTC.

The rearrangement joins TRBV19 to TRBJ1-1; D is possibly TRBD1 (6 bases). V lost 6 bases and J lost 3, with 11 bases in between. The CDR3 length is 13 residues. The germline V gene encodes CDR1 LNHDA and CDR2 SQIVND (reference sequence). The CDR3 DNA follows: TGTGCCAGTAGACCCAGGGGTGACACTGAAGCTTTCTTT. Translated, it gives CASRPRGDTEAFF.

In its sample, this clone was seen a few times. The chain uses TRBV5-4 and TRBJ1-2; 8 bases are shared with TRBD1. The CDR3 has 16 residues. With V trimmed by 0 bases and J by 4 bases, 8 bases remained unmatched. Germline V gene lookup returns CDR1 SGHNT and CDR2 YYREEE (reference sequence). CDR3 residues: CASSLGTGRGSYGYTF. CDR3 nucleotide sequence: TGTGCCAGCAGCTTGGGGACAGGGAGGGGATCCTATGGCTACACCTTC.

The rearrangement joins TRBV18 to TRBJ1-2, with D possibly matching TRBD1 (5 bases). Germline-derived CDR1 and CDR2 are KGHSH and LQKENI. The CDR3 has 13 amino acids. Trimming removed 2 bases from V and 4 bases from J, with 8 bases in between. The CDR3 spells CASSPADSYGYTF. CDR3 coding DNA: TGTGCCAGCTCACCAGCCGACAGCTATGGCTACACCTTC.

This clone showed up just a few times. DNA of the CDR3: TGTGCCAGCAGTAGGGACAGTCTAACTGAAGCTTTCTTT. Encoded protein: CASSRDSLTEAFF. The rearrangement joins TRBV2 to TRBJ1-1; 7 positions match TRBD1. The trim removed 5 bases at V and 5 bases at J, leaving 5 bases unmatched. The germline V gene has CDR1 SNHLY and CDR2 FYNNEI. The CDR3 sequence is 13 residues long.

The CDR3 nucleotides are TGTGCCAGCAGCCGAGGATGGGGCGGGGGGGCCGGGAATGAGCAGTTCTTC. Translating it yields CASSRGWGGGAGNEQFF. This rearrangement joins TRBV7-6 to TRBJ2-1; 9 nucleotides line up with TRBD2. CDR1 and CDR2 (germline): SGHVS, FNYEAQ. V gave up 5 bases and J gave up 7 bases; unmatched junction bases: 15. This CDR3 is built from 17 residues.

The chain carries TRBV11-1 and TRBJ2-7, with D possibly matching TRBD2 (6 bases). V shed 5 bases and J shed 3 bases, with 8 bases lying between them. CDR3 length: 12 residues. CDR1 is SGHAT, CDR2 FQDESV, per germline (reference sequence). The CDR3 protein is CASSTGGYEQYF. CDR3 coding DNA: TGTGCCAGCAGCACCGGGGGCTACGAGCAGTACTTC.

The chain employs TRBV9 and TRBJ2-2; the match to TRBD1 covers 7 bases. From germline, CDR1 is SGDLS and CDR2 YYNGEE. V was pared by 0 bases and J by 3 bases, with 5 bases of the junction left unmatched. This CDR3 is built from 16 residues. The CDR3 loop reads CASSVGRGLDTGELFF. Here the CDR3 DNA reads TGTGCCAGCAGCGTAGGTAGGGGGCTCGACACCGGGGAGCTGTTTTTT.

This clone was picked up a small number of times. The chain links TRBV5-6 to TRBJ2-7; D is unresolved. CDR3 length equals 12 residues. CDR1 and CDR2 from the germline V gene are SGHDT and YYEEEE. V shed 0 bases and J shed 2 bases, with 3 bases lying between them. CDR3 sequence: CASSLGAYEQYF. The CDR3 DNA follows: TGTGCCAGCAGCTTGGGCGCCTACGAGCAGTACTTC.

The chain carries TRBV6-4 and TRBJ2-5, with 7 bases fitting TRBD2. CDR1 MRHNA and CDR2 SNTAGT come from the germline V gene. The trim removed 4 bases at V and 2 bases at J, leaving 7 bases unmatched. The CDR3 contains 15 residues. The CDR3 loop is CASSVSSGRQETQYF. CDR3 nucleotides: TGTGCCAGCAGTGTTTCTAGCGGCCGGCAAGAGACCCAGTACTTC.

The chain carries TRBV5-6 and TRBJ2-7; a possible D gene is TRBD1 (7 bases). Germline assignment: CDR1 SGHDT and CDR2 YYEEEE. V lost 4 bases and J 6 bases, leaving 14 bases between the germline ends. This CDR3 has 13 residues. CDR3 sequence reads: CASSGYRGGEQYF. CDR3 DNA sequence: TGTGCCAGCAGCGGTTACAGGGGAGGCGAGCAGTACTTC.

The gene calls are TRBV19 and TRBJ2-7; TRBD1 agrees at 8 bases. V gave up 3 bases and J gave up 3 bases; unmatched junction bases: 4. The CDR3 totals 14 residues. CDR1 and CDR2 from the germline V gene are LNHDA and SQIVND (reference sequence). CDR3 sequence: CASSISRGLYEQYF. The CDR3 region has the DNA TGTGCCAGTAGTATCAGCAGGGGGCTCTACGAGCAGTACTTC. The whole variable domain, filled in from reference TRBV19 and TRBJ2-7, reads DGGITQSPKYLFRKEGQNVTLSCEQNLNHDAMYWYRQDPGQGLRLIYYSQIVNDFQKGDIAEGYSVSREKKESFPLTVTSAQKNPTAFYLCASSISRGLYEQYFGPGTRLTVT.

The chain has TRBV5-1 and TRBJ2-2; D unclear. The CDR3 runs 14 residues. The V gene's germline CDR1 is SGHRS and CDR2 YFSETQ. V lost 4 bases to trimming and J lost 2 bases, with 9 bases between them. CDR3 DNA sequence: TGCGCCAGCAGCGTCACTCTCAACACCGGGGAGCTGTTTTTT. Its protein product is CASSVTLNTGELFF.

V usage is TRBV7-2 and J usage is TRBJ2-7; 10 bases align to TRBD1. The J segment lost 4 bases and the V segment lost 5 bases, leaving 5 bases of the junction unmatched. This CDR3 comprises 14 residues. From germline, CDR1 is SGHTA and CDR2 FQGNSA. This CDR3 reads CASSPTGGRYEQYF. The CDR3 bases are TGTGCCAGCAGCCCGACAGGGGGCAGGTACGAGCAGTACTTC.

The J gene is TRBJ1-1, the V gene TRBV6-1; D is ambiguous. Looked up from germline, CDR1 is MNHNS and CDR2 is SASEGT. CDR3 length: 11 amino acids. V was shortened by 4 bases and J by 7 bases, with 7 bases between the two germline ends. The CDR3 spells CASSAVLEAFF. The DNA of the CDR3 is TGTGCCAGCAGTGCGGTCCTTGAAGCTTTCTTT.

The chain joins TRBV7-9 to TRBJ2-6; perhaps TRBD1 as D (6 bases). This CDR3 is built from 18 residues. V was shortened by 3 bases and J by 0 bases, with 15 bases between the two germline ends. CDR1 and CDR2 (germline): SEHNR, FQNEAQ (reference sequence). This CDR3 reads CASSFRVRGASGANVLTF. CDR3 coding DNA: TGTGCCAGCAGCTTTCGTGTCAGGGGTGCCTCTGGGGCCAACGTCCTGACTTTC. The complete variable domain, with remaining parts taken from reference TRBV7-9 and TRBJ2-6, reads DTGVSQNPRHKITKRGQNVTFRCDPISEHNRLYWYRQTLGQGPEFLTYFQNEAQLEKSRLLSDRFSAERPKGSFSTLEIQRTEQGDSAMYLCASSFRVRGASGANVLTFGAGSRLTVL.

This clone was recorded a few times. This sequence joins TRBV4-1 and TRBJ1-1; D gene ambiguous. Germline V CDR1 and CDR2: MGHRA, YSYEKL. The CDR3 extends over 15 amino acids. The V end was cut by 3 bases, the J end by 5 bases, with 16 bases between. For the CDR3, the DNA is TGCGCCAGCAGCCAGCAGGAGGCTTTAAGTACTGAAGCTTTCTTT. Its translation is CASSQQEALSTEAFF.

This clone was seen only a few times. DNA for the CDR3: TGCGCCAGCAGCTTGGCCGGGACAGGCTACGAGCAGTACTTC. This gives the protein CASSLAGTGYEQYF. The chain uses TRBV5-1 and TRBJ2-7; 8 bases fit TRBD1. In germline, CDR1 is SGHRS, CDR2 YFSETQ. The CDR3 spans 14 residues. With V trimmed by 0 bases and J by 3 bases, 2 bases remained unmatched. The full variable domain, its missing parts supplied by reference TRBV5-1 and TRBJ2-7, is KAGVTQTPRYLIKTRGQQVTLSCSPISGHRSVSWYQQTPGQGLQFLFEYFSETQRNKGNFPGRFSGRQFSNSRSEMNVSTLELGDSALYLCASSLAGTGYEQYFGPGTRLTVT.

The V call is TRBV6-1, the J call TRBJ2-7; TRBD2 is a possible D gene (6 bases). With 4 bases removed from V and 3 bases from J, the gap between germline ends came to 16 bases. The CDR3 sequence is 15 residues long. Germline values: CDR1 MNHNS, CDR2 SASEGT. The DNA of the CDR3 is TGTGCCAGCAGTGCCTCCGGGACGGGGGTCTACGAGCAGTACTTC. Its protein is CASSASGTGVYEQYF.